This T cell receptor beta chain was obtained from a study of T cell responses to AZD1222 COVID-19 vaccine. General study points: In a largely white British group with more females than males, clonal diversity was possibly underestimated. There were repertoire samples only from the period after the peak T cell response. Reportedly, close to half of spike-specific TCRs are directed against unmutated variant regions.

Here immunoSEQ multiplex PCR was the method, and the copy in TCRdb shows in-frame clones only, minus some. The sample includes approximately 150,000 clones, about 90% of them seen just once. Comment on this clone: Its target is not known.

Both about-4-week and about-12-week second-dose recipients were combined. CDR3 size: 13 residues. V dropped 6 bases and J dropped 3 bases, with 9 bases sitting between them. The germline gives CDR1 SNHLY, CDR2 FYNNEI. The rearrangement uses TRBV2 and TRBJ1-5; D is undetermined. Sequencing was performed on peripheral blood, taken 28 days after the second AZD1222 dose. The TCR sequence derives from an adult who received the AZD1222 COVID-19 vaccine. This CDR3 reads CASRYGVNQPQHF. Written as DNA, the CDR3 is TGTGCCAGCAGATATGGGGTCAATCAGCCCCAGCATTTT.